The 17 T cell receptor beta chains reported below all come from one sample, sequenced in a study of identical twins. TCRdb re-analysed the 5' RACE reads in MiXCR, keeping a single row per CDR3 protein. The repertoire includes 640,000 or so distinct CDR3 sequences, around 6.1% of them detected once, and 1.5% to 2% sits in the top ten. Source material: naive T cells sorted from blood. The receptors were sampled from a young man in good health.

This clonotype was recorded many times. The chain has TRBV12-3 or TRBV12-4 and TRBJ2-5; D not resolved. Trimming took off 6 bases at V and 5 bases at J, with 16 bases between the two ends. The CDR3 length is 14 residues. The DNA of the CDR3 is TGTGCCAGCAGCCGCGTCGGGTCAGTGGAGACCCAGTACTTC. Protein product: CASSRVGSVETQYF.

This clonotype was found a few times. This chain links TRBV29-1 with TRBJ1-2, with D uncertain. The V and J ends lost 6 bases and 8 bases respectively, with 13 bases between them. This CDR3 is built from 11 residues. The germline V gene has CDR1 SQVTM and CDR2 ANQGSEA. CDR3 residues: CSVWQVGGYTF. CDR3 DNA: TGCAGCGTCTGGCAGGTTGGGGGCTACACCTTC.

This clonotype was recorded many times. The genes are TRBV12-3 or TRBV12-4 and TRBJ2-1, with a possible D match to TRBD2 (7 bases). Trimming pared 2 bases from V and 10 bases from J, leaving 15 bases between. The CDR3 sequence is 14 residues long. The DNA for the CDR3 is TGTGCCAGCAGTTTATATCGGGGGGCAGGGGAGCAGTTCTTC. Its translation: CASSLYRGAGEQFF.

The rearrangement links TRBV5-1 to TRBJ2-7, with TRBD1 matching 7 bases. The germline V gene has CDR1 SGHRS and CDR2 YFSETQ. CDR3 length: 17 residues. V was pared by 4 bases and J by 3 bases, with 16 bases of the junction left unmatched. CDR3 bases: TGCGCCAGCAGCACAAGCCTAGGACAGGTTAAGGGCTACGAGCAGTACTTC. Translation gives CASSTSLGQVKGYEQYF.

This clonotype was picked up a small number of times. The chain uses TRBV6-1 and TRBJ1-5; 12 bases align to TRBD1. The length of the CDR3 is 15 residues. Per germline, CDR1 MNHNS and CDR2 SASEGT. V dropped 5 bases and J dropped 7; count of bases not matched to a gene: 6. CDR3 coding DNA: TGTGCCAGCAGTCCCGGGACAGGGGGCGTCCAGCCCCAGCATTTT. It is translated as CASSPGTGGVQPQHF.

In its sample, this clonotype was seen a few times. This is likely a read error, given that the CDR3 carries no conserved phenylalanine or tryptophan at its end. The DNA is left out, because the CDR3 cannot be placed on it with certainty; the CDR3 is given as TCRdb lists it. The chain carries TRBV19 and TRBJ2-7; TRBD1 is the table's D call and was not checked against the DNA. From germline, CDR1 is LNHDA and CDR2 SQIVND (reference sequence). The CDR3 adds up to 11 amino acids, both ends counted. The CDR3 reads CASGGESGTLL.

This clonotype appeared a few times. The genes are TRBV14 and TRBJ2-3; D remains unclear. Trimming removed 2 bases at V and 8 bases at J, with 11 bases between. The CDR3 has 13 residues. Germline CDR1 and CDR2: SGHDN and FVKESK. DNA of the CDR3: TGTGCCAGCAGCCAAAACCTTGGTGTTACGCAGTATTTT. Amino acids: CASSQNLGVTQYF.

This clonotype has at least ten counts. The V call is TRBV3-1, the J call TRBJ1-1; perhaps TRBD1 as D (6 bases). Germline V gene sequence: CDR1 LGHDT, CDR2 YNNKEL (reference sequence). CDR3 size: 15 residues. Trimming left V 1 base short and J 6 bases short, with 15 bases between. CDR3: CASSQAGARSAEAFF. The CDR3 DNA sequence: TGTGCCAGCAGCCAAGCAGGGGCCCGAAGCGCTGAAGCTTTCTTT.

The J gene is TRBJ2-7, the V gene TRBV2, with D perhaps matching TRBD1 (6 bases). The V gene's germline CDR1 is SNHLY and CDR2 FYNNEI. V lost 10 bases, J lost 4 bases, and 14 bases lay in between. The CDR3 runs 12 residues. The CDR3 DNA reads TGTGCCACCGGGGACAAACAGTACGAGCAGTACGTC. This gives the protein CATGDKQYEQYV.

This clonotype was seen a handful of times. The chain links TRBV12-3 or TRBV12-4 to TRBJ1-1; possibly TRBD1 for D (6 bases). The CDR3 is 13 residues long. V lost 2 bases and J 7 bases, leaving 11 bases between the germline ends. In nucleotides, the CDR3 is TGTGCCAGCAGTTTATTATCGGACAGTGAAGCTTTCTTT. Encoded protein: CASSLLSDSEAFF.

This clonotype was counted at least ten times. The chain uses TRBV5-1 and TRBJ2-1; the match to TRBD2 covers 10 bases. CDR1 is SGHRS and CDR2 is YFSETQ in the germline V gene. The ends lost 0 bases at V and 0 bases at J; junction bases unmatched: 0. The CDR3 length is 16 residues. The CDR3 sequence: CASSLASGSSYNEQFF. The DNA for the CDR3 is TGCGCCAGCAGCTTGGCTAGCGGGAGCTCCTACAATGAGCAGTTCTTC. Together with reference TRBV5-1 and TRBJ2-1, the CDR3 gives the full variable domain: KAGVTQTPRYLIKTRGQQVTLSCSPISGHRSVSWYQQTPGQGLQFLFEYFSETQRNKGNFPGRFSGRQFSNSRSEMNVSTLELGDSALYLCASSLASGSSYNEQFFGPGTRLTVL.

This clonotype came up many times. The CDR3 region is CAISESLQPQHF. Written as DNA, the CDR3 is TGTGCCATCAGTGAGTCCCTGCAGCCCCAGCATTTT. The chain joins TRBV10-3 to TRBJ1-5; no clear D gene. Germline V CDR1 and CDR2: ENHRY, SYGVKD. Trimming cost V 0 bases and J 7 bases, with 4 bases left between them. The CDR3 totals 12 residues.

This clonotype was seen many times. The chain carries TRBV12-3 or TRBV12-4 and TRBJ1-6; a weak D match, TRBD1 (5 bases). V lost 5 bases and J lost 8, with 10 bases in between. There are 13 residues in the CDR3. The CDR3 sequence is CASSRDGYSPLHF. For the CDR3, the DNA is TGTGCCAGCAGTCGGGACGGATATTCACCCCTCCACTTT.

This clonotype was seen ten or more times. The gene calls are TRBV12-3 or TRBV12-4 and TRBJ2-1; 9 bases fit TRBD1. There are 14 residues in the CDR3. Trimming cost V 10 bases and J 8 bases; bases outside gene matches: 12. This CDR3 reads CATLQGARRDEQFF. In DNA form, the CDR3 reads TGTGCCACCCTACAGGGGGCGCGTCGAGATGAGCAGTTCTTC.

This clonotype has ten or more counts. V usage is TRBV20-1 and J usage is TRBJ2-5; D ambiguous. The germline V gene encodes CDR1 DFQATT and CDR2 SNEGSKA (reference sequence). CDR3 length: 11 amino acids. Trimming removed 7 bases from V and 4 bases from J, with 10 bases in between. CDR3 in amino acids: CSEQSGETQYF. The DNA of the CDR3 is TGCAGTGAGCAGTCCGGAGAGACCCAGTACTTC.

This clonotype was observed a handful of times. The chain carries TRBV20-1 and TRBJ1-4, with 7 bases fitting TRBD1. The CDR3 sequence is 15 residues long. Germline lookup yields CDR1 DFQATT and CDR2 SNEGSKA (reference sequence). The V and J ends lost 6 bases and 5 bases, in that order; junction bases with no gene match: 12. The CDR3: CSARQDREGNEKLFF. CDR3 DNA: TGCAGTGCAAGACAAGACAGGGAGGGGAATGAAAAACTGTTTTTT.

There are many counts of this clonotype. This chain links TRBV12-3 or TRBV12-4 with TRBJ2-1; 8 nucleotides agree with TRBD2. CDR3 length: 10 amino acids. Germline trimming cut 8 bases from V and 13 bases from J; bases unmatched to any gene: 4. In DNA, the CDR3 is TGTGCCAGCGGGGGACTAGTCCAGTTCTTC. This gives the protein CASGGLVQFF.